These 27 T cell receptor beta chains were all obtained from the same sample, sequenced in a study of T cell repertoires in cytomegalovirus infection. TCRdb used MiXCR to reprocess the reads, holding one entry per CDR3 protein. Among about 180,000 distinct CDR3 sequences listed, about 15% were seen once. The sample was CD8+ T cells from PBMCs. These receptors originate from a human donor in good health (CMV status not recorded). Some clones in this sample may be carry-over from other donors' samples.

This chain links TRBV7-9 with TRBJ1-4, with D unclear. V was cut by 1 base and J by 6 bases, with 12 bases left in between. The CDR3 sequence is 15 residues long. Per the germline V gene, CDR1 is SEHNR and CDR2 is FQNEAQ (reference sequence). DNA for the CDR3: TGTGCCAGCAGCTTAGGTCCCCAGTTGGATGAAAAACTGTTTTTT. The encoded protein is CASSLGPQLDEKLFF.

The chain employs TRBV28 and TRBJ2-3; 9 bases match TRBD1. Trimming took 5 bases from V and 2 from J; bases not matched to a gene: 11. The CDR3 is 17 amino acids. Germline values: CDR1 MDHEN, CDR2 SYDVKM. The CDR3 DNA follows: TGTGCCAGCAGTCCTTTGCCCCGGGACAGGGTCACAGATACGCAGTATTTT. It specifies CASSPLPRDRVTDTQYF. The full variable domain, its missing parts supplied by reference TRBV28 and TRBJ2-3, is DVKVTQSSRYLVKRTGEKVFLECVQDMDHENMFWYRQDPGLGLRLIYFSYDVKMKEKGDIPEGYSVSREKKERFSLILESASTNQTSMYLCASSPLPRDRVTDTQYFGPGTRLTVL.

This clonotype was observed a handful of times. The chain recombines TRBV6-2 or TRBV6-3 with TRBJ1-5; D unresolved. The CDR3 has 12 residues. Germline loops: CDR1 MNHEY, CDR2 SVGEGT. V lost 8 bases and J lost 3, with 8 bases in between. The CDR3 nucleotides read TGTGCCAGCGCGGAAAACAATCAGCCCCAGCATTTT. It encodes CASAENNQPQHF.

The genes are TRBV11-2 and TRBJ2-2, with D perhaps matching TRBD1 (5 bases). V gave up 4 bases and J gave up 3 bases, with 9 bases separating them. CDR3 length equals 14 residues. Germline assignment: CDR1 SGHAT and CDR2 FQNNGV. The CDR3 DNA reads TGTGCCAGCAGCTGGACACCCGACACCGGGGAGCTGTTTTTT. Translated: CASSWTPDTGELFF.

This clonotype came up once. The chain employs TRBV24-1 and TRBJ1-5; TRBD1 aligns across 7 bases. This CDR3 has 14 amino acids. Germline lookup yields CDR1 KGHDR and CDR2 SFDVKD. With V trimmed by 4 bases and J by 7 bases, 6 bases remained unmatched. The CDR3 is CATSEGGINQPQHF. Here the CDR3 DNA reads TGTGCCACCAGTGAAGGGGGCATCAACCAGCCCCAGCATTTT.

This clonotype was seen more than once but under ten times. The genes are TRBV20-1 and TRBJ1-5; possibly TRBD1 for D (6 bases). Germline-derived CDR1 and CDR2 are DFQATT and SNEGSKA (reference sequence). The CDR3 loop spans 15 amino acids. Trimming left V 0 bases short and J 7 bases short, with 16 bases between. CDR3 DNA sequence: TGCAGTGCTAGAGATCAGACAGGCGGAAAACAGCCCCAGCATTTT. Translation: CSARDQTGGKQPQHF.

The sample holds a few counts of this clonotype. V usage is TRBV7-6 and J usage is TRBJ2-7, with D perhaps being TRBD1 or TRBD2 (5 bases each). CDR1 SGHVS and CDR2 FNYEAQ come from the germline V gene. The CDR3 consists of 15 residues. The germline V and J ends were trimmed by 5 bases and 0 bases, with 14 bases remaining between them. In DNA form, the CDR3 reads TGTGCCAGCAGCCCCGGTGGGACCACCTCCTACGAGCAGTACTTC. This gives the protein CASSPGGTTSYEQYF.

This chain links TRBV20-1 with TRBJ2-7, with 7 nucleotides matching TRBD1. The germline CDR1 and CDR2 sequences are DFQATT and SNEGSKA (reference sequence). The CDR3 has 14 residues. With V trimmed by 4 bases and J by 4 bases, 10 bases remained unmatched. This chain's CDR3 is CSATYRDRSYEQYF. Here the CDR3 DNA reads TGCAGTGCTACATATCGGGACAGATCTTACGAGCAGTACTTC.

This clonotype came up a few times. The V gene is TRBV7-2, the J gene TRBJ2-1, with D perhaps matching TRBD1 or TRBD2 (5 bases each). CDR1 is SGHTA and CDR2 is FQGNSA in the germline V gene. The CDR3 loop spans 14 amino acids. V was pared by 3 bases and J by 4 bases, with 10 bases between. CDR3 nucleotide sequence: TGTGCCAGCAGCTTCGGGACCCTATACAATGAGCAGTTCTTC. It yields the protein CASSFGTLYNEQFF.

This sequence joins TRBV11-2 and TRBJ2-7, with 8 bases lining up with TRBD2. V was clipped by 5 bases and J by 2 bases; unmatched bases: 11. Germline lookup yields CDR1 SGHAT and CDR2 FQNNGV. The CDR3 consists of 16 residues. In nucleotides, the CDR3 is TGTGCCAGCAGCCTATATTCCGGGACTAGGACCTACGAGCAGTACTTC. Translating it yields CASSLYSGTRTYEQYF.

This clonotype was counted only a few times. The chain carries TRBV7-9 and TRBJ1-2, with 10 nucleotides matching TRBD1. Trimming at V came to 5 bases and at J to 3 bases, leaving 9 bases not matched to a gene. In germline, CDR1 is SEHNR, CDR2 FQNEAQ (reference sequence). This CDR3 has 16 residues. The CDR3 is CASSAETGQGDYGYTF. CDR3 nucleotides: TGTGCCAGCAGCGCTGAGACTGGACAGGGGGACTATGGCTACACCTTC.

This clonotype was recorded a few times. The J gene is TRBJ1-6, the V gene TRBV9; 9 nucleotides align to TRBD1. Germline V CDR1 and CDR2: SGDLS, YYNGEE. The V segment lost 3 bases and the J segment 1 base; nucleotides outside the gene matches: 2. This CDR3 has 16 residues. Here the CDR3 DNA reads TGTGCCAGCAGCGCCGGACAGGGGTCCTATAATTCACCCCTCCACTTT. It codes for CASSAGQGSYNSPLHF.

The chain has TRBV10-3 and TRBJ2-3, with 9 nucleotides matching TRBD1. The length of the CDR3 is 14 residues. Germline CDR1 and CDR2: ENHRY and SYGVKD. V lost 4 bases, J lost 3 bases, and 2 bases stayed unmatched. CDR3 sequence: CAISGQGETDTQYF. CDR3 in DNA: TGTGCCATCAGTGGACAGGGGGAAACAGATACGCAGTATTTT.

The DNA of the CDR3 is TGTGCCAGCATCAAAGGGAGGGCTAATGAAAAACTGTTTTTT. Protein: CASIKGRANEKLFF. This chain uses TRBV28 with TRBJ1-4, with D unresolved. Trimming took 7 bases from V and 3 from J, leaving 12 bases between them. Germline V gene sequence: CDR1 MDHEN, CDR2 SYDVKM. The CDR3 runs to 14 residues.

This clonotype is a singleton in its sample. This chain uses TRBV28 with TRBJ1-1; 7 bases align to TRBD1. CDR1 is MDHEN, CDR2 SYDVKM, per germline. V was pared by 5 bases and J by 2 bases, with 8 bases of the junction left unmatched. CDR3 length: 15 amino acids. CDR3 in DNA: TGTGCCAGCAGTGCTACCGGGACAGTAAACACTGAAGCTTTCTTT. Its protein is CASSATGTVNTEAFF.

The chain is built from TRBV7-2 and TRBJ2-5; 8 bases are shared with TRBD2. Looked up from germline, CDR1 is SGHTA and CDR2 is FQGNSA. The CDR3 loop spans 16 amino acids. The J segment lost 6 bases and the V segment lost 1 base, leaving 10 bases of the junction unmatched. This CDR3 is CASSLGSSGALKTQYF. In nucleotides, the CDR3 is TGTGCCAGCAGCTTAGGAAGTAGCGGGGCTCTGAAGACCCAGTACTTC. Using reference TRBV7-2 and TRBJ2-5 for the parts outside the CDR3, the full variable domain is GAGVSQSPSNKVTEKGKDVELRCDPISGHTALYWYRQSLGQGLEFLIYFQGNSAPDKSGLPSDRFSAERTGGSVSTLTIQRTQQEDSAVYLCASSLGSSGALKTQYFGPGTRLLVL.

The rearrangement links TRBV24-1 to TRBJ2-2; a weak D match, TRBD1 (6 bases). The V end was cut by 0 bases, the J end by 0 bases, with 10 bases between. CDR3 size: 17 residues. Per the germline V gene, CDR1 is KGHDR and CDR2 is SFDVKD. The CDR3 nucleotides are TGTGCCACCAGTGATTTGGACAGGTTCACGAACACCGGGGAGCTGTTTTTT. The encoded protein is CATSDLDRFTNTGELFF.

The V gene is TRBV28, the J gene TRBJ2-7; possibly TRBD2 for D (5 bases). This CDR3 spans 13 amino acids. The germline V gene encodes CDR1 MDHEN and CDR2 SYDVKM. The germline V and J ends were trimmed by 3 bases and 3 bases, with 9 bases remaining between them. CDR3 in amino acids: CASSFEGHYEQYF. The CDR3 DNA reads as TGTGCCAGCAGTTTTGAGGGCCACTACGAGCAGTACTTC.

This clonotype came up many times. This chain connects TRBV6-5 to TRBJ1-2, with TRBD1 as a possible D gene (6 bases). The germline gives CDR1 MNHEY, CDR2 SVGAGI. This CDR3 has 13 residues. Trimming stripped 8 bases from V and 8 bases from J, with 18 bases between. CDR3 protein: CASALGGAKGYTF. In DNA form, the CDR3 reads TGTGCCAGCGCCCTCGGGGGGGCGAAGGGCTACACCTTC.

The rearrangement uses TRBV6-5 and TRBJ1-1; possibly TRBD1 for D (5 bases). Germline V gene sequence: CDR1 MNHEY, CDR2 SVGAGI. CDR3 size: 15 residues. The V and J ends lost 0 bases and 0 bases respectively, with 8 bases between them. The CDR3 region has the DNA TGTGCCAGCAGTTACTCCCCAGGGCTGAACACTGAAGCTTTCTTT. This sequence encodes CASSYSPGLNTEAFF.

V and J are TRBV5-5 and TRBJ2-7; tentatively, D is TRBD1 (5 bases). Germline V gives CDR1 SGHKS, CDR2 YYEKEE (reference sequence). V was shortened by 0 bases and J by 4 bases, with 11 bases between the two germline ends. The CDR3 has 14 residues. The CDR3 nucleotides are TGTGCCAGCAGCTTGGTCAGGGAATGGTACGAGCAGTACTTC. Protein sequence: CASSLVREWYEQYF. Complete variable domain (other parts from reference TRBV5-5 and TRBJ2-7): DAGVTQSPTHLIKTRGQQVTLRCSPISGHKSVSWYQQVLGQGPQFIFQYYEKEERGRGNFPDRFSARQFPNYSSELNVNALLLGDSALYLCASSLVREWYEQYFGPGTRLTVT.

As to this clonotype: Its ends do not fully match the called genes, so a read error is possible. This chain connects TRBV7-7 to TRBJ2-1, with 8 bases aligning to TRBD2. The germline V gene encodes CDR1 SSHAT and CDR2 FNYEAQ (reference sequence). The CDR3 runs 15 residues. CDR3 DNA sequence: TGTGCTAGCAGCTTAGATGCCGGGGGGGCGGGTGAGCAGTTCTTC. Translated: CASSLDAGGAGEQFF.

This clonotype occurred a few times. V and J are TRBV7-8 and TRBJ1-2; D might be TRBD1 (6 bases). The CDR3 contains 15 residues. In germline, CDR1 is SGHVS, CDR2 FQNEAQ. V lost 2 bases and J lost 2, with 12 bases in between. As DNA, the CDR3 is TGTGCCAGCAGCTTATACGCAGGGGAGAACTATGGCTACACCTTC. Its protein product is CASSLYAGENYGYTF.

This clonotype was seen a few times. The chain carries TRBV6-2 or TRBV6-3 and TRBJ1-1, with a tentative D call TRBD1 (5 bases). The CDR3 totals 11 residues. Deletions cut 5 bases from V and 6 bases from J, with 7 bases between. Germline V gene sequence: CDR1 MNHEY, CDR2 SVGEGT. CDR3 sequence reads: CASSRTPEAFF. CDR3 coding DNA: TGTGCCAGCAGTAGGACACCTGAAGCTTTCTTT.

This chain joins TRBV7-9 and TRBJ1-1, with 8 bases identical to TRBD1. Trimming at V came to 0 bases and at J to 2 bases, leaving 2 bases not matched to a gene. Germline values: CDR1 SEHNR, CDR2 FQNEAQ (reference sequence). CDR3 size: 15 residues. This chain's CDR3 is CASSLAGTGNTEAFF. The CDR3 nucleotides read TGTGCCAGCAGCTTAGCGGGGACAGGAAACACTGAAGCTTTCTTT.

This clonotype showed up just a few times. The V call is TRBV6-6, the J call TRBJ1-3; D ambiguous. Germline assignment: CDR1 MNHNY and CDR2 SVGAGI (reference sequence). Trimming removed 6 bases at V and 0 bases at J, with 12 bases between. The CDR3 totals 15 residues. CDR3 sequence (DNA): TGTGCCAGCAGGCTAAGCGCCGACTCTGGAAACACCATATATTTT. It encodes CASRLSADSGNTIYF.

This clonotype showed up just a few times. The chain is built from TRBV25-1 and TRBJ2-7, with D uncertain. Trimming removed 7 bases from V and 2 bases from J, with 6 bases in between. Germline V gives CDR1 MGHDK, CDR2 SYGVNS. The CDR3 is 11 residues long. The CDR3 sequence is CASKTAYEQYF. The DNA for the CDR3 is TGTGCCAGCAAAACAGCCTACGAGCAGTACTTC.